This T cell receptor beta chain was obtained from a study of identical twins. Study-wide results and caveats: Excess sharing by twins proved weaker in beta out-of-frame sequences.

Using its own MiXCR run on the 5' RACE reads, TCRdb lists one record per CDR3 protein. The repertoire consists of some 440,000 distinct CDR3 sequences, with approximately 24% occurring once and the leading ten covering about 2.7%. The CDR3 is 17 amino acids. Deletions cut 4 bases from V and 3 bases from J, with 24 bases between. Germline values: CDR1 DFQATT, CDR2 SNEGSKA (reference sequence). This clonotype was picked up a small number of times. Its antigen is as yet unknown. Healthy Caucasians alone served as donors. This sample was also put to use in a study of T cells expressing NK-cell markers. That work states: One observes that, in a handful of donors, these clonotypes were also the leading ones within the CD3+CD56-NKG2C+ fraction.

The chain carries TRBV20-1 and TRBJ2-5; unclear D gene. This clonotype was obtained from a woman aged 18-30 years in good health. Sequenced sample: CD4+ T cells sorted from blood. The CDR3 spells CSAIPHWAVAAEETQYF. CDR3 bases: TGCAGTGCTATACCCCATTGGGCAGTTGCAGCAGAAGAGACCCAGTACTTC.